This T cell receptor beta chain comes out of a study of shared clonotypes between healthy human individuals. On this clone itself: A far more abundant clone sits one base away, making this likely a read error.

All donors were healthy HIV-negative adults lacking recent acute infections or vaccinations. TCRdb's table, derived via immunoSEQ multiplex PCR, lists solely in-frame clones and lacks some. The table includes about 460,000 clones, around 77% detected once. The V gene end was trimmed by 1 base and the J gene end by 6 bases; junction bases not matched to a gene: 4. Looked up from germline, CDR1 is LGHNA and CDR2 is YNFKEQ. The CDR3 totals 15 residues. Sequencing was performed on PBMCs. J is TRBJ2-1 and V is TRBV4-2, with TRBD2 matching over 9 bases. The receptor was derived from a woman in her thirties or forties in good health. Some clones in this sample may be carry-over from other donors' samples. CDR3 sequence: CASSQASGTCNEQFF. CDR3 DNA: TGTGCCAGCAGCCAAGCTAGCGGGACCTGCAATGAGCAGTTCTTC.